The next 22 T cell receptor beta chains were all read from a single sample in a study of radiotherapy plus CTLA-4 blockade in lung cancer (dated 2018 in TCRdb). Receptor amplification or capture employed the immunoSEQ multiplex PCR assay. TCRdb carries this immuneACCESS record with in-frame sequences only. Its versions omit some clonotypes, under half of them owing to an unresolved V gene in the studies checked, with the rest unexplained. The sample yields 90,000 to 100,000 clones; under 85% were counted once. Of the sample, roughly 2.8% is held by the ten largest clones. The specimen was peripheral blood, collected from a patient treated with radiotherapy plus ipilimumab. The receptors stem from a human donor with non-small cell lung cancer who had a partial response to radiotherapy plus ipilimumab. Some clones in this sample may be carry-over from other donors' samples.

The genes are TRBV18 and TRBJ2-3, with 12 bases fitting TRBD2. The germline CDR1 and CDR2 sequences are KGHSH and LQKENI. The J segment lost 3 bases and the V segment lost 6 bases, leaving 19 bases of the junction unmatched. CDR3 size: 20 residues. CDR3 protein: CASSPLWRASGRAVTDTQYF. CDR3 DNA sequence: TGTGCCAGCTCTCCGCTCTGGCGGGCTAGCGGGAGGGCCGTGACAGATACGCAGTATTTT. Variable domain in full (rest from reference TRBV18 and TRBJ2-3): NAGVMQNPRHLVRRRGQEARLRCSPMKGHSHVYWYRQLPEEGLKFMVYLQKENIIDESGMPKERFSAEFPKEGPSILRIQQVVRGDSAAYFCASSPLWRASGRAVTDTQYFGPGTRLTVL.

The chain has TRBV7-2 and TRBJ2-7; D perhaps matches TRBD1 (7 bases). CDR1 and CDR2 from the germline V gene are SGHTA and FQGNSA. V dropped 5 bases and J dropped 4 bases, with 18 bases sitting between them. The CDR3 contains 15 residues. In nucleotides, the CDR3 is TGTGCCAGCAGCCAAAACGGAGGGGGCAGATACGAGCAGTACTTC. It translates to CASSQNGGGRYEQYF.

The rearrangement joins TRBV6-6 to TRBJ2-1, with 9 bases that match TRBD2. Germline V gene sequence: CDR1 MNHNY, CDR2 SVGAGI (reference sequence). CDR3 length: 16 amino acids. V lost 5 bases and J lost 4; bases outside the gene matches: 9. This chain's CDR3 is CASSPVSGRGYNEQFF. The CDR3 DNA is TGTGCCAGCAGTCCAGTTAGCGGGAGAGGTTACAATGAGCAGTTCTTC.

The chain links TRBV6-1 to TRBJ2-7, with a tentative D call TRBD2 (5 bases). The V end lost 7 bases, the J end lost 7 bases, and 23 bases lay between the germline ends. Germline CDR1 MNHNS, CDR2 SASEGT. The CDR3 is made up of 15 amino acids. The CDR3 protein is CASTSLGSPREEQYF. CDR3 in DNA: TGTGCCAGCACATCCCTGGGGTCCCCAAGGGAGGAGCAGTACTTC.

The chain combines TRBV6-5 with TRBJ1-4; no clear D. Looked up from germline, CDR1 is MNHEY and CDR2 is SVGAGI. V gave up 7 bases and J gave up 0 bases, with 12 bases separating them. The CDR3 contains 15 residues. The CDR3 nucleotides read TGTGCCAGCAAACTTCGCGGGGCAACTAATGAAAAACTGTTTTTT. Its translation is CASKLRGATNEKLFF.

The count of this clone is one. For the CDR3, the DNA is TGTGCCAGTAGTATCTACCGTCAGGACAGGGACTATGGCTACACCTTC. Translated: CASSIYRQDRDYGYTF. J is TRBJ1-2 and V is TRBV19, with 8 bases identical to TRBD1. Per the germline V gene, CDR1 is LNHDA and CDR2 is SQIVND (reference sequence). The CDR3 consists of 16 residues. J was trimmed by 3 bases and V by 3 bases; bases with no gene match: 9.

In its sample, this clone was seen once. The J gene is TRBJ1-2, the V gene TRBV28; possibly TRBD1 for D (6 bases). The CDR3 length is 15 residues. Germline V lookup: CDR1 MDHEN, CDR2 SYDVKM. V was clipped by 3 bases and J by 8 bases, with 19 bases between them. The CDR3 nucleotides read TGTGCCAGCAGTTTCCATCGACAGGCCCCGGGGGGCTACACCTTC. As protein: CASSFHRQAPGGYTF.

The chain has TRBV19 and TRBJ1-1; tentatively, D is TRBD1 (6 bases). The germline V gene encodes CDR1 LNHDA and CDR2 SQIVND (reference sequence). The V gene lost 4 bases and the J gene lost 5 bases, with 20 bases spanning the gap. The CDR3 is made up of 16 amino acids. The CDR3 DNA reads TGTGCCAGTAGTACCGGGTTTAACAGGGTGAGAACTGAAGCTTTCTTT. Its translation: CASSTGFNRVRTEAFF. The full variable domain, with the rest looked up from reference TRBV19 and TRBJ1-1, is DGGITQSPKYLFRKEGQNVTLSCEQNLNHDAMYWYRQDPGQGLRLIYYSQIVNDFQKGDIAEGYSVSREKKESFPLTVTSAQKNPTAFYLCASSTGFNRVRTEAFFGQGTRLTVV.

V and J are TRBV2 and TRBJ1-2; D call uncertain. V lost 3 bases and J lost 4, with 12 bases in between. This CDR3 is built from 14 residues. CDR1 and CDR2 (germline): SNHLY, FYNNEI. The CDR3 loop is CASSDGGLTYGYTF. For the CDR3, the DNA is TGTGCCAGCAGTGACGGAGGGCTGACCTATGGCTACACCTTC.

This chain uses TRBV9 with TRBJ2-1; unclear D gene. This CDR3 is built from 15 residues. In germline, CDR1 is SGDLS, CDR2 YYNGEE. The V gene lost 3 bases and the J gene lost 4 bases, with 14 bases spanning the gap. The CDR3 sequence is CASSDGFLGYNEQFF. In nucleotides, the CDR3 is TGTGCCAGCAGCGACGGGTTTCTCGGGTACAATGAGCAGTTCTTC.

This sequence joins TRBV28 and TRBJ1-5; possibly TRBD1 for D (6 bases). The V end lost 6 bases, the J end lost 7 bases, and 19 bases lay between the germline ends. The germline CDR1 and CDR2 sequences are MDHEN and SYDVKM. CDR3 size: 15 residues. CDR3 bases: TGTGCCAGCAGCAATAGGGGGGGGGCGAGCCAGCCCCAGCATTTT. It codes for CASSNRGGASQPQHF.

The rearrangement joins TRBV4-1 to TRBJ1-1, with unresolved D. The CDR3 length is 15 residues. With 0 bases removed from V and 2 bases from J, the gap between germline ends came to 10 bases. Per the germline V gene, CDR1 is MGHRA and CDR2 is YSYEKL. CDR3 bases: TGCGCCAGCAGCCAAGATTCACAGATTAACACTGAAGCTTTCTTT. It translates to CASSQDSQINTEAFF.

This chain uses TRBV7-2 with TRBJ2-3; D is unresolved. The V gene's germline CDR1 is SGHTA and CDR2 FQGNSA. The ends were cut back, 2 bases at V and 0 bases at J, with 3 bases in the middle. This CDR3 contains 13 residues. Written as DNA, the CDR3 is TGTGCCAGCAGCTTACCTAGCACAGATACGCAGTATTTT. Translated, it gives CASSLPSTDTQYF.

The V and J genes are TRBV1 and TRBJ2-5; whether TRBD2, the table's D call, matches the DNA was not checked. TRBV1 is given as a pseudogene. This CDR3 region has 14 residues. The CDR3 DNA reads TGCACCAGCAGCCAAGTAGCGGGAGAAGAGACCCAGTACTTC. Translated, it gives CTSSQVAGEETQYF.

V usage is TRBV2 and J usage is TRBJ2-2; 10 positions agree with TRBD2. The CDR3 has 15 residues. The trim removed 6 bases at V and 5 bases at J, leaving 6 bases unmatched. Germline V gene sequence: CDR1 SNHLY, CDR2 FYNNEI. CDR3 residues: CASSLAGELTGELFF. The CDR3 coding sequence is TGTGCCAGCAGCCTAGCGGGGGAGCTGACCGGGGAGCTGTTTTTT. Together with reference TRBV2 and TRBJ2-2, the CDR3 gives the full variable domain: EPEVTQTPSHQVTQMGQEVILRCVPISNHLYFYWYRQILGQKVEFLVSFYNNEISEKSEIFDDQFSVERPDGSNFTLKIRSTKLEDSAMYFCASSLAGELTGELFFGEGSRLTVL.

This clone has just one count. V and J are TRBV7-6 and TRBJ2-3; 7 bases fit TRBD2. This CDR3 spans 14 amino acids. V lost 3 bases and J lost 5; bases outside the gene matches: 5. The germline V gene encodes CDR1 SGHVS and CDR2 FNYEAQ. The CDR3 sequence: CASSFRGSVDTQYF. The CDR3 DNA sequence: TGTGCCAGCAGCTTCCGCGGGAGTGTAGATACGCAGTATTTT.

The rearrangement uses TRBV19 and TRBJ1-5, with D possibly matching TRBD1 (5 bases). Germline loops: CDR1 LNHDA, CDR2 SQIVND (reference sequence). The CDR3 spans 14 residues. Trimming pared 4 bases from V and 7 bases from J, leaving 14 bases between. CDR3 bases: TGTGCCAGTAGTAGGCAGGGAGGCTGGCAGCCCCAGCATTTT. This gives the protein CASSRQGGWQPQHF.

This clone was detected only once. The chain combines TRBV11-3 with TRBJ1-2; 7 positions agree with TRBD1. Germline V gene sequence: CDR1 SGHNT, CDR2 YENEEA. This CDR3 contains 15 residues. Germline trimming cut 2 bases from V and 4 bases from J; bases unmatched to any gene: 7. This chain's CDR3 is CASSLNSGQVYGYTF. In nucleotides, the CDR3 is TGTGCCAGCAGCTTAAATTCCGGACAGGTCTATGGCTACACCTTC.

The genes are TRBV5-1 and TRBJ1-4; 10 bases align to TRBD1. Germline CDR1 reads SGHRS; CDR2 reads YFSETQ. With 5 bases clipped from V and 8 bases from J, the junction kept 6 bases outside the gene matches. This CDR3 has 14 residues. The CDR3 sequence: CASRLTTGGEKLFF. CDR3 nucleotides: TGCGCCAGCAGACTTACGACAGGGGGCGAAAAACTGTTTTTT.

V and J are TRBV4-2 and TRBJ1-5; TRBD1 is a possible D gene (5 bases). Trimming left V 1 base short and J 6 bases short, with 10 bases between. The CDR3 consists of 14 residues. The germline gives CDR1 LGHNA, CDR2 YNFKEQ. The DNA of the CDR3 is TGTGCCAGCAGCCAAGCGGGGGAGGGTCAGCCCCAGCATTTT. Its protein product is CASSQAGEGQPQHF.

This CDR3 is CASSDGRGNTEAFF. The CDR3 bases are TGTGCCAGCAGTGATGGAAGGGGGAACACTGAAGCTTTCTTT. This chain links TRBV2 with TRBJ1-1, with D possibly matching TRBD1 (5 bases). Trimming took off 3 bases at V and 1 base at J, with 9 bases between the two ends. Germline V gives CDR1 SNHLY, CDR2 FYNNEI. This CDR3 contains 14 residues.

The V and J genes are TRBV5-1 and TRBJ2-1; 13 nucleotides align to TRBD2. The germline gives CDR1 SGHRS, CDR2 YFSETQ. J was trimmed by 9 bases and V by 4 bases; bases with no gene match: 7. The CDR3 is 15 amino acids. The CDR3 DNA sequence: TGCGCCAGCAGCCGGGGGACTAGCGGGGTCGGTGAGCAGTTCTTC. Translated, it gives CASSRGTSGVGEQFF.